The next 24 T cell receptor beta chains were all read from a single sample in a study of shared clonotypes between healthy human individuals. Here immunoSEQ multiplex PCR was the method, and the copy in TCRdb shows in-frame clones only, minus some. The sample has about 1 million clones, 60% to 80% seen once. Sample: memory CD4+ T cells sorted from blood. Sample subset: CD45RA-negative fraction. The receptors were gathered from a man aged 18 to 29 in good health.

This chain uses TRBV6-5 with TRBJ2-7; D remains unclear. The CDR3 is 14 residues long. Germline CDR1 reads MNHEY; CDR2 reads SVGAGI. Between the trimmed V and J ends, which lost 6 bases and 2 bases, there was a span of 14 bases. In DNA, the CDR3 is TGTGCCAGCAGCAAGGACCCGACCCCCTACGAGCAGTACTTC. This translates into CASSKDPTPYEQYF.

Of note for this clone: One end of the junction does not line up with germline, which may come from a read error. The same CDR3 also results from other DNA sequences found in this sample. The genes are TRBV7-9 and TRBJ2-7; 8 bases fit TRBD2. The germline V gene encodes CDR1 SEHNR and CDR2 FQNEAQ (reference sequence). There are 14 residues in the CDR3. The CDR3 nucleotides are TGTGCCAGCAGCCTAGCGGGCGGAGCCTACGAGCAGTACTTC. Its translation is CASSLAGGAYEQYF.

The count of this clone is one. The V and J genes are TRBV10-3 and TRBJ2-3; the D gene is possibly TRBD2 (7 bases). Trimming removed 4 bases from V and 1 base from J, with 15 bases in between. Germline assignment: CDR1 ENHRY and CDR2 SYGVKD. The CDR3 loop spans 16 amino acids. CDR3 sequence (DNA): TGTGCCATCAGTGCCCGGGGGGCGGGGGGCACAGATACGCAGTATTTT. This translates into CAISARGAGGTDTQYF.

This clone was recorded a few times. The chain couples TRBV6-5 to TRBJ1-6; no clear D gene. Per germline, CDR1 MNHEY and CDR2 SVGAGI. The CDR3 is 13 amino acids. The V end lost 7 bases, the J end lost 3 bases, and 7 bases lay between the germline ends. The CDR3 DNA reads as TGTGCCAGCAAGGGAGACTATAATTCACCCCTCCACTTT. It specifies CASKGDYNSPLHF.

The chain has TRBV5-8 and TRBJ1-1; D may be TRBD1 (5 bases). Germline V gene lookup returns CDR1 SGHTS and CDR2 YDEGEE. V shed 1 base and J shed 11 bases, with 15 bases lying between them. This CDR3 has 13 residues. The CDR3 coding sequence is TGTGCCAGCAGCTTGTTTCTTGGCAGGGAGGCTTTCTTT. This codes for CASSLFLGREAFF.

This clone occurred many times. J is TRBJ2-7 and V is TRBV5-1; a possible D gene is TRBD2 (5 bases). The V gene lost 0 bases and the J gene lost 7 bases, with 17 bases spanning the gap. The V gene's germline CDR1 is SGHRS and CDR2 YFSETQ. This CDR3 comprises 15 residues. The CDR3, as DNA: TGCGCCAGCAGCTTGGTTGGCGGGTCCCCCGGGGAGCAGTACTTC. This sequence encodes CASSLVGGSPGEQYF.

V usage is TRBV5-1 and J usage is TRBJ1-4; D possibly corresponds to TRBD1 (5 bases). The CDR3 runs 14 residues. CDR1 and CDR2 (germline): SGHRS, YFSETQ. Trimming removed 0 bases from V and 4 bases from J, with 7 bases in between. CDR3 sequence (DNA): TGCGCCAGCAGCTTGGGCAGGGATAATGAAAAACTGTTTTTT. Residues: CASSLGRDNEKLFF. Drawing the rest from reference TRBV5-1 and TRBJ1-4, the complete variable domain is KAGVTQTPRYLIKTRGQQVTLSCSPISGHRSVSWYQQTPGQGLQFLFEYFSETQRNKGNFPGRFSGRQFSNSRSEMNVSTLELGDSALYLCASSLGRDNEKLFFGSGTQLSVL.

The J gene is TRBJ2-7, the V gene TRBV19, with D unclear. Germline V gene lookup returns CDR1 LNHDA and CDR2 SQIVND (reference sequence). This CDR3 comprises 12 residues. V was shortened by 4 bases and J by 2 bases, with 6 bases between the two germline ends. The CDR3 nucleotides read TGTGCCAGTAGTAATCTACCCTACGAGCAGTACTTC. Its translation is CASSNLPYEQYF.

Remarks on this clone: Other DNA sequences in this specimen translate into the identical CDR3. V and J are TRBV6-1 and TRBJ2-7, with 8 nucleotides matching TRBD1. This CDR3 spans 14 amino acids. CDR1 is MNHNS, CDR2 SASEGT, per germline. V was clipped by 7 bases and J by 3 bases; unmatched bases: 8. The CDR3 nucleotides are TGTGCCAGCACCACCGGGACAGGAGTCTACGAGCAGTACTTC. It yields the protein CASTTGTGVYEQYF.

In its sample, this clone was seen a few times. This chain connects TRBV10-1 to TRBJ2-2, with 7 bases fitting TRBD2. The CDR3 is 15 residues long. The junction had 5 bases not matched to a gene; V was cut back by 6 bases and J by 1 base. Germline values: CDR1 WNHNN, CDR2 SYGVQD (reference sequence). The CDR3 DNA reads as TGCGCCAGCAGCGGGGCTAGCGGGAACACCGGGGAGCTGTTTTTT. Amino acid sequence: CASSGASGNTGELFF.

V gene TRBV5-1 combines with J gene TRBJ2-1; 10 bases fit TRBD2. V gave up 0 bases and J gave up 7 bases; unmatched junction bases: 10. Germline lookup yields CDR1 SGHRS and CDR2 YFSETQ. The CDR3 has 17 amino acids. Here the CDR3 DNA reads TGCGCCAGCAGCTTGGGGGCTAGCGGGAGCCCCGGGAATGAGCAGTTCTTC. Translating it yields CASSLGASGSPGNEQFF.

CDR3 coding DNA: TGTGCCAGCAGCTTCGGAGGGGGAGGACAGCCCCAGCATTTT. Protein product: CASSFGGGGQPQHF. This chain joins TRBV5-4 and TRBJ1-5; D may be TRBD1 (6 bases). The V and J ends lost 2 bases and 7 bases respectively, with 13 bases between them. The CDR3 length is 14 residues. Germline CDR1 is SGHNT and CDR2 is YYREEE (reference sequence).

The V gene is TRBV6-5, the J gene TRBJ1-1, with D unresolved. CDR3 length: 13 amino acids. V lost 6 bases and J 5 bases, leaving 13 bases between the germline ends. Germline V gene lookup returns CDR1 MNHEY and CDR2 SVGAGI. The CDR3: CASSAPLSTEAFF. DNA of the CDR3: TGTGCCAGCAGCGCCCCCTTGTCGACTGAAGCTTTCTTT.

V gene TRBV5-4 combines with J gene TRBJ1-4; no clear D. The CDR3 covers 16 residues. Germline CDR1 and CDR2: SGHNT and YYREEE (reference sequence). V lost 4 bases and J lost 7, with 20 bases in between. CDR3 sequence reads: CASSNSPDVGGEKLFF. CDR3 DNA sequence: TGTGCCAGCAGCAACTCCCCTGATGTCGGAGGTGAAAAACTGTTTTTT.

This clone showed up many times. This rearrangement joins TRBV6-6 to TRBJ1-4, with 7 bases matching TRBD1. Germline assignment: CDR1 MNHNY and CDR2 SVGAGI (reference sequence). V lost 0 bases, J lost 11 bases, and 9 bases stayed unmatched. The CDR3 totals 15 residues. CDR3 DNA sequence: TGTGCCAGCAGTTACTCTTTAACAGAGACAGGGAAACTGTTTTTT. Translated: CASSYSLTETGKLFF.

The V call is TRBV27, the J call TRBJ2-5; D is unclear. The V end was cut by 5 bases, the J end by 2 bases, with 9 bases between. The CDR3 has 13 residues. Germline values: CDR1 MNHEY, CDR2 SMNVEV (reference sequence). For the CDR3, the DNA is TGTGCCAGCAGTCCGCTGGGGCAAGAGACCCAGTACTTC. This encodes CASSPLGQETQYF.

In DNA form, the CDR3 reads TGTGCCACCAGCAGAGATCTAAGCGGTCCAATCACCACAGATACGCAGTATTTT. This codes for CATSRDLSGPITTDTQYF. The chain combines TRBV15 with TRBJ2-3; the D gene is possibly TRBD2 (5 bases). Trimming shortened V by 0 bases and J by 2 bases, and 18 bases separated the two germline ends. Per germline, CDR1 LNHNV and CDR2 YYDKDF (reference sequence). CDR3 length: 18 residues. Full variable domain (rest looked up from reference TRBV15 and TRBJ2-3): DAMVIQNPRYQVTQFGKPVTLSCSQTLNHNVMYWYQQKSSQAPKLLFHYYDKDFNNEADTPDNFQSRRPNTSFCFLDIRSPGLGDTAMYLCATSRDLSGPITTDTQYFGPGTRLTVL.

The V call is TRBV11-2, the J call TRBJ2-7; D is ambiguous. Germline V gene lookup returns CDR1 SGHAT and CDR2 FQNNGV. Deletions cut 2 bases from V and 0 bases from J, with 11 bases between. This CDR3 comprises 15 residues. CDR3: CASSLSDGISYEQYF. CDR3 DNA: TGTGCCAGCAGCTTATCTGACGGAATCTCCTACGAGCAGTACTTC. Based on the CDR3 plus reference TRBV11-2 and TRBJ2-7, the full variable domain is EAGVAQSPRYKIIEKRQSVAFWCNPISGHATLYWYQQILGQGPKLLIQFQNNGVVDDSQLPKDRFSAERLKGVDSTLKIQPAKLEDSAVYLCASSLSDGISYEQYFGPGTRLTVT.

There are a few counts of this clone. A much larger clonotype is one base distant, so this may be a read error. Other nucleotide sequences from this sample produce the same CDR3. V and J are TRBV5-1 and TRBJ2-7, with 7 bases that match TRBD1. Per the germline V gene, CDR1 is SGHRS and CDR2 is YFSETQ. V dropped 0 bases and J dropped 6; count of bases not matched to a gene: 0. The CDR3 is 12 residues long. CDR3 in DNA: TGCGCCAGCAGCTTGGGACAGGGCGAGCAGTACTTC. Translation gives CASSLGQGEQYF.

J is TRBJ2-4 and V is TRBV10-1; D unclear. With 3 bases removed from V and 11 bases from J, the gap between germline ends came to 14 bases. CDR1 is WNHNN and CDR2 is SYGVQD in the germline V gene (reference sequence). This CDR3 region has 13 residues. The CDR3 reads CASSEILGGVQYF. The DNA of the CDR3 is TGCGCCAGCAGTGAAATCCTAGGTGGGGTTCAGTACTTC.

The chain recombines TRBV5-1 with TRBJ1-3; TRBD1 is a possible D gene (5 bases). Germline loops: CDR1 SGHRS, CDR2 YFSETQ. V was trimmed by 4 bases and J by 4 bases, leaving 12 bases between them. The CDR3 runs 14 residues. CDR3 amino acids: CASSERGSGNTIYF. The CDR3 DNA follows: TGCGCCAGCAGCGAGAGGGGCTCCGGAAACACCATATATTTT.

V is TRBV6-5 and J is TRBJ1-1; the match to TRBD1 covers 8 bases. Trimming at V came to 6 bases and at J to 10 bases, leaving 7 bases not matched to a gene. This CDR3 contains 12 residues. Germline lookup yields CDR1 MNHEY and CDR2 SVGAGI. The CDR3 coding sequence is TGTGCCAGCAGCAACCAGGGGGCCAGAGCTTTCTTT. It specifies CASSNQGARAFF.

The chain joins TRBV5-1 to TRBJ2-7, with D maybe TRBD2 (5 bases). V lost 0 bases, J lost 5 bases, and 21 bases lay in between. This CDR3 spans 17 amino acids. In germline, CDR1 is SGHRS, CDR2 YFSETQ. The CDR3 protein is CASSLGAGQNVPNEQYF. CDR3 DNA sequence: TGCGCCAGCAGCTTGGGGGCGGGTCAGAACGTCCCCAACGAGCAGTACTTC. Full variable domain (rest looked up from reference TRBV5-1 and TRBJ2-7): KAGVTQTPRYLIKTRGQQVTLSCSPISGHRSVSWYQQTPGQGLQFLFEYFSETQRNKGNFPGRFSGRQFSNSRSEMNVSTLELGDSALYLCASSLGAGQNVPNEQYFGPGTRLTVT.

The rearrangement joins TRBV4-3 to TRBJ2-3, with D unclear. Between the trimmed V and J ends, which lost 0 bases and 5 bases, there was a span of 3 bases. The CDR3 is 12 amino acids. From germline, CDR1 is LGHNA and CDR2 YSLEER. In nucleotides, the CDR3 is TGCGCCAGCAGCCAAGAGGGAGATACGCAGTATTTT. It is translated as CASSQEGDTQYF.